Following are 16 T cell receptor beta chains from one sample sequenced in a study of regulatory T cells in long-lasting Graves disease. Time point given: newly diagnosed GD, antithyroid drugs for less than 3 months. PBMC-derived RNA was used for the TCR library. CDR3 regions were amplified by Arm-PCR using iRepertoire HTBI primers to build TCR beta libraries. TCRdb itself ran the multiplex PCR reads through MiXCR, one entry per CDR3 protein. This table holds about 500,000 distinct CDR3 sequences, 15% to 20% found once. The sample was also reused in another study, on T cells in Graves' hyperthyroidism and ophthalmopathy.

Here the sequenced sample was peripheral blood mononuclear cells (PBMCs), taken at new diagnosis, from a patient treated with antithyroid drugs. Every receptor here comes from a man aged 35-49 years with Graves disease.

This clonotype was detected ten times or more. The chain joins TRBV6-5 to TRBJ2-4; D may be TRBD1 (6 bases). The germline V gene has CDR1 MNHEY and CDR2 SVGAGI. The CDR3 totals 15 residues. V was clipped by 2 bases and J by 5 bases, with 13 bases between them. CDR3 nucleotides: TGTGCCAGCAGTTACGGTCAGGACAGCCAAAACATTCAGTACTTC. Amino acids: CASSYGQDSQNIQYF.

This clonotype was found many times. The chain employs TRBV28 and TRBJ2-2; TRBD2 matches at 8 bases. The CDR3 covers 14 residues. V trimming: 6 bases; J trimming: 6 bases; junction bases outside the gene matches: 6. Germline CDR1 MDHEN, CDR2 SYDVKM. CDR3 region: CASRRSGSSGELFF. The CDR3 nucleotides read TGTGCCAGCAGGAGGAGCGGGAGTTCCGGGGAGCTGTTTTTT.

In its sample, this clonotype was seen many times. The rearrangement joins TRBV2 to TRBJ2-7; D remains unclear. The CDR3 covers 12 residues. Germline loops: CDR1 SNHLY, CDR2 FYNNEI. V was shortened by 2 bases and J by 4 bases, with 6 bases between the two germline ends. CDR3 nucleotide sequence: TGTGCCAGCAGTGAACAGGCGTACGAGCAGTACTTC. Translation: CASSEQAYEQYF.

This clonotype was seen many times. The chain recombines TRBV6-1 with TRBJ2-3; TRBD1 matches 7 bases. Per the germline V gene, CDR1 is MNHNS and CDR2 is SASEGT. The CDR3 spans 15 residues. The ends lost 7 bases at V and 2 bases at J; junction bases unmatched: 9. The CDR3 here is CASKGGRLTTDTQYF. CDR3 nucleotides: TGTGCCAGCAAAGGGGGCAGATTGACCACAGATACGCAGTATTTT.

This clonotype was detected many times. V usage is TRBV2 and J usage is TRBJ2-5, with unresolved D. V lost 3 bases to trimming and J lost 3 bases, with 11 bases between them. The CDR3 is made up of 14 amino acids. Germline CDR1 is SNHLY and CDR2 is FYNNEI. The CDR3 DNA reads TGTGCCAGCAGTGACATTTACAGCAAAGAGACCCAGTACTTC. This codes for CASSDIYSKETQYF.

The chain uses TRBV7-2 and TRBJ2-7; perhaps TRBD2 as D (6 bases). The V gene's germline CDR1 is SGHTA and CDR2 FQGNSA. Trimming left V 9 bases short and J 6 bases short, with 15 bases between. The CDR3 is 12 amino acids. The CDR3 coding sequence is TGTGCCAGTTGGAGGGCAGAGGGCGAGCAGTACTTC. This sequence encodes CASWRAEGEQYF.

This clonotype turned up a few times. CDR3 in amino acids: CSARDLRRLNTGELFF. The CDR3 nucleotides read TGCAGTGCTAGAGATCTGCGCAGATTGAACACCGGGGAGCTGTTTTTT. The J gene is TRBJ2-2, the V gene TRBV20-1; D ambiguous. Germline V lookup: CDR1 DFQATT, CDR2 SNEGSKA (reference sequence). V lost 0 bases to trimming and J lost 1 base, with 12 bases between them. This CDR3 spans 16 amino acids.

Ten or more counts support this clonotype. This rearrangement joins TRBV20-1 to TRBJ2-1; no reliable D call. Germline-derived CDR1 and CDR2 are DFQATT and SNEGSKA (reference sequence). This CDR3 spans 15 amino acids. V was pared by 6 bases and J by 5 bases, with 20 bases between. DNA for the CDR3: TGCAGTGCCGTAAAATTACTTCGAACCAACAATGAGCAGTTCTTC. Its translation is CSAVKLLRTNNEQFF.

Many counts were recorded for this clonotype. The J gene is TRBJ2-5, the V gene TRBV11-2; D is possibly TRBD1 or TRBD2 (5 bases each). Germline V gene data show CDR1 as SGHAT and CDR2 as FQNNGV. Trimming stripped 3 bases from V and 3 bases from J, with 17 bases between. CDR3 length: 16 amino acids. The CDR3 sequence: CASSFLTPGTKETQYF. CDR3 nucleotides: TGTGCCAGCAGCTTTCTGACTCCTGGGACCAAAGAGACCCAGTACTTC.

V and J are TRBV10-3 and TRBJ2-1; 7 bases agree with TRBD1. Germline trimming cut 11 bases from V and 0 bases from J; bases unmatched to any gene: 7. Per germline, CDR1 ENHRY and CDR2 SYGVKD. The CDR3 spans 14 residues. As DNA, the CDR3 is TGTGCCTCGACATGGGACAGCTCCTACAATGAGCAGTTCTTC. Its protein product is CASTWDSSYNEQFF.

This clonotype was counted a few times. The CDR3 DNA is TGTGCCAGTAGTATAGGTTCGGGGTCCGGCCAAGAGACCCAGTACTTC. It encodes CASSIGSGSGQETQYF. The chain carries TRBV19 and TRBJ2-5; a possible D gene is TRBD2 (5 bases). This CDR3 comprises 16 residues. Germline V gene lookup returns CDR1 LNHDA and CDR2 SQIVND (reference sequence). The V end lost 1 base, the J end lost 1 base, and 13 bases lay between the germline ends.

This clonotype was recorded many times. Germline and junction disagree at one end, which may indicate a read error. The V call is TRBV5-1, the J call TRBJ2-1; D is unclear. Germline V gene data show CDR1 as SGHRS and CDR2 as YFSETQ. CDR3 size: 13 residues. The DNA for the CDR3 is TGTGCCAGCAGCTTGGGTCCAAACAATGAGCAGTTCTTC. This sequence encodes CASSLGPNNEQFF.

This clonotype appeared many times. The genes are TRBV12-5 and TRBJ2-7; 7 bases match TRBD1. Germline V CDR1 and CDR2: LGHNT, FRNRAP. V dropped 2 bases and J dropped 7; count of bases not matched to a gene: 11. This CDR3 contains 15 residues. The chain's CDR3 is CASGLNTGARGEQYF. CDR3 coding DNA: TGTGCTAGTGGTTTGAATACAGGGGCTAGGGGGGAGCAGTACTTC.

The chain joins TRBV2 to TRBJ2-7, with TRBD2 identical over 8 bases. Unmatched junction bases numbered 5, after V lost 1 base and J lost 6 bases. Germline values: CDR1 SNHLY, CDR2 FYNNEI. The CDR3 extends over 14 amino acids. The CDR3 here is CASSEERERGEQYF. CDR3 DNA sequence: TGTGCCAGCAGTGAAGAGCGGGAGCGAGGCGAGCAGTACTTC.

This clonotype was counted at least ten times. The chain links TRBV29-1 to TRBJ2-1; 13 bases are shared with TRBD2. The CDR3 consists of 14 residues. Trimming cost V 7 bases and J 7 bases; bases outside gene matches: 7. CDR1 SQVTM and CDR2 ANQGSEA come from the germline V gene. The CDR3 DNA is TGCAGCGACTGGACTAGCGGGAGAGGGAATGAGCAGTTCTTC. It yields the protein CSDWTSGRGNEQFF.

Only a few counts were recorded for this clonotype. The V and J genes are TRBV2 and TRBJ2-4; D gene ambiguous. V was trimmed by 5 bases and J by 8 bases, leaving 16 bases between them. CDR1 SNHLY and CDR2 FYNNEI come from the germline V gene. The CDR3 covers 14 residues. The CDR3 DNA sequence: TGTGCCAGCAGTTACTCGAACCCCCCGGACATTCAGTACTTC. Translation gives CASSYSNPPDIQYF.